The following is a T cell receptor (beta chain) sequence with its context. These data belong to a study of shared clonotypes between healthy human individuals. The method was immunoSEQ multiplex PCR; TCRdb's version includes in-frame clones alone and lacks a portion of them. This sample has about 180,000 clones, with 90% to 95% found just once. This clonotype was sampled from a woman in her 30s in good health. The sequencing input was naive CD4+ T cells sorted from blood. Subset specified: CD45RA+ positively selected.

CDR3 nucleotides: TGTGCCAGCAGTTACAGGGGCGCGGCTTTCTTT. This codes for CASSYRGAAFF. The V gene is TRBV6-5, the J gene TRBJ1-1, with a tentative D call TRBD1 (5 bases). There are 11 residues in the CDR3. Trimming removed 2 bases at V and 11 bases at J, with 9 bases between. Per germline, CDR1 MNHEY and CDR2 SVGAGI.